This section outlines one TCR beta chain sequence together with its context. Authors' processing steps: Nucleated cell number was recorded as an estimate derived from reference gene primer amplification. Using immunoSEQ multiplex PCR, the repertoire was profiled, and TCRdb retains in-frame clones only, with some absent. V and J calls and clone size follow that table, whereas D and trimming were derived from the DNA. The data show approximately 190,000 clones, 80% to 85% seen once. The CDR3 spans 17 residues. Germline CDR1 and CDR2: SGHRS and YFSETQ. The V gene end was trimmed by 4 bases and the J gene end by 4 bases; junction bases not matched to a gene: 15. Within 2 weeks before study entry, exposed participants met a COVID-19 case. This specimen belongs to a study of blood T cell repertoires in COVID-19. Study details: T cells, B-cell-depleted T cells, or PBMCs provided the cDNA or gDNA that served as material.

J is TRBJ1-1 and V is TRBV5-1, with TRBD1 matching over 8 bases. This sequence was found in a woman between 25 and 40 years old who had been exposed to COVID-19. The sample comprised PBMCs or T cells enriched from blood (not recorded which). The CDR3 protein is CASSHSTGDSGGTEAFF. CDR3 nucleotide sequence: TGCGCCAGCAGCCACTCGACAGGGGACAGTGGAGGCACTGAAGCTTTCTTT.